This entry lists 5 T cell receptor beta chains sequenced from one sample in a study of cytomegalovirus exposure and HLA in healthy donors. Vbeta (60) and Jbeta (13) primers were used in the PCR. TCRdb keeps only in-frame clones here, not all; method: immunoSEQ multiplex PCR. The table records some 150,000 clones, over 65% of them present only once. What was sequenced was PBMCs. These receptors were taken from a female donor in good health and CMV-seronegative.

Of note for this clone: At one end the junction does not follow the germline gene, possibly because of a read error. The chain employs TRBV7-2 and TRBJ2-6; 7 bases map to TRBD1. Germline V gene data show CDR1 as SGHTA and CDR2 as FQGNSA. CDR3 length: 16 amino acids. DNA for the CDR3: TGTGCCAGCAGCGCGGACAGGACTGGTGGGGCCAACGGCCTGACTTTC. It specifies CASSADRTGGANGLTF.

The V call is TRBV29-1, the J call TRBJ1-6; 8 bases are a match to TRBD1. CDR3 size: 14 residues. V lost 4 bases, J lost 4 bases, and 3 bases stayed unmatched. Germline CDR1 reads SQVTM; CDR2 reads ANQGSEA. DNA of the CDR3: TGCAGCGTTGCAACAGGGGGGTATAATTCACCCCTCCACTTT. Translation: CSVATGGYNSPLHF. Combining the CDR3 with reference TRBV29-1 and TRBJ1-6 gives the whole variable domain SAVISQKPSRDICQRGTSLTIQCQVDSQVTMMFWYRQQPGQSLTLIATANQGSEATYESGFVIDKFPISRPNLTFSTLTVSNMSPEDSSIYLCSVATGGYNSPLHFGNGTRLTVT.

This sequence joins TRBV7-2 and TRBJ1-2; D is possibly TRBD1 (6 bases). CDR1 SGHTA and CDR2 FQGNSA come from the germline V gene. Trimming shortened V by 3 bases and J by 8 bases, and 16 bases separated the two germline ends. The CDR3 is made up of 14 amino acids. DNA of the CDR3: TGTGCCAGCAGCTTCCGGGACACCCAATGGGGCTACACCTTC. Encoded protein: CASSFRDTQWGYTF. The whole variable domain, remainder taken from reference TRBV7-2 and TRBJ1-2, is GAGVSQSPSNKVTEKGKDVELRCDPISGHTALYWYRQSLGQGLEFLIYFQGNSAPDKSGLPSDRFSAERTGGSVSTLTIQRTQQEDSAVYLCASSFRDTQWGYTFGSGTRLTVV.

V usage is TRBV28 and J usage is TRBJ2-5, with TRBD2 matching over 9 bases. Germline CDR1 is MDHEN and CDR2 is SYDVKM. This CDR3 spans 16 amino acids. The trim removed 4 bases at V and 5 bases at J, leaving 11 bases unmatched. The CDR3 sequence: CASSSTDSGRVETQYF. The CDR3 bases are TGTGCCAGCAGTTCCACCGATAGCGGGAGAGTGGAGACCCAGTACTTC. Full variable domain (outside the CDR3, taken from reference TRBV28 and TRBJ2-5): DVKVTQSSRYLVKRTGEKVFLECVQDMDHENMFWYRQDPGLGLRLIYFSYDVKMKEKGDIPEGYSVSREKKERFSLILESASTNQTSMYLCASSSTDSGRVETQYFGPGTRLLVL.

The CDR3 nucleotides read TGTGCCAGCAGAGCCGGGACAGGGGGATACGAGCAGTACTTC. Residues: CASRAGTGGYEQYF. The chain uses TRBV27 and TRBJ2-7; 11 nucleotides line up with TRBD1. V was pared by 6 bases and J by 4 bases, with 5 bases of the junction left unmatched. CDR1 MNHEY and CDR2 SMNVEV come from the germline V gene (reference sequence). This CDR3 region has 14 residues.